One and the same sample provided the 20 T cell receptor beta chains below, sequenced in a study of graft-versus-host responses after intestinal transplantation. Data came from immunoSEQ multiplex PCR; TCRdb stores just in-frame clones and leaves some out. Of tens of thousands of clones in the sample, 80% to 95% were seen once. This specimen consisted of bone marrow, obtained 734 days after intestinal transplantation. The receptor source for this set is a human patient who received an intestinal transplant, so some T cells may come from the graft donor.

V gene TRBV5-1 combines with J gene TRBJ2-7; 7 nucleotides align to TRBD1. This CDR3 comprises 13 residues. J gave up 0 bases and V 3 bases, and 0 bases lay outside the gene matches. Germline-derived CDR1 and CDR2 are SGHRS and YFSETQ. This CDR3 reads CASSWDSSYEQYF. The CDR3 DNA reads TGCGCCAGCAGCTGGGACAGCTCCTACGAGCAGTACTTC.

The chain employs TRBV2 and TRBJ1-5; no definite D call. The CDR3 contains 17 residues. The germline V and J ends were trimmed by 1 base and 7 bases, with 20 bases remaining between them. Germline values: CDR1 SNHLY, CDR2 FYNNEI. The CDR3 DNA reads as TGTGCCAGCAGTGAAGACCCGGGTTACACCTCCAACCAGCCCCAGCATTTT. Translated, it gives CASSEDPGYTSNQPQHF.

The chain joins TRBV30 to TRBJ2-1; unclear D gene. Per germline, CDR1 GTSNPN and CDR2 SVGIG (reference sequence). Trimming removed 3 bases from V and 0 bases from J, with 9 bases in between. The length of the CDR3 is 14 residues. The CDR3 DNA is TGTGCCTGGAGGTCGGTAAGCTCCTACAATGAGCAGTTCTTC. Its translation: CAWRSVSSYNEQFF.

The rearrangement links TRBV29-1 to TRBJ2-3, with D unresolved. The CDR3 covers 14 residues. Between the trimmed V and J ends, which lost 4 bases and 1 base, there was a span of 12 bases. Germline V gene sequence: CDR1 SQVTM, CDR2 ANQGSEA. The CDR3 DNA is TGCAGCGTTGTCCCCCCCTTTCGCACAGATACGCAGTATTTT. Amino acids: CSVVPPFRTDTQYF.

This clone was seen a few times. V usage is TRBV5-4 and J usage is TRBJ1-6; the D is unclear. V gave up 1 base and J gave up 8 bases, with 13 bases separating them. The germline CDR1 and CDR2 sequences are SGHNT and YYREEE (reference sequence). CDR3 length: 15 residues. DNA of the CDR3: TGTGCCAGCAGCTTGTGGGAATCGCGGCATTCACCCCTCCACTTT. This gives the protein CASSLWESRHSPLHF.

This rearrangement joins TRBV11-2 to TRBJ2-3; no reliable D call. This CDR3 is built from 13 residues. Germline V CDR1 and CDR2: SGHAT, FQNNGV. V was clipped by 0 bases and J by 1 base, with 2 bases between them. The CDR3 reads CASSLERTDTQYF. CDR3 DNA: TGTGCCAGCAGCTTAGAACGCACAGATACGCAGTATTTT.

The chain has TRBV19 and TRBJ2-3, with 7 bases matching TRBD2. Germline V CDR1 and CDR2: LNHDA, SQIVND (reference sequence). CDR3 length equals 22 residues. Trimming cost V 5 bases and J 0 bases; bases outside gene matches: 26. CDR3 loop: CASSPPSRWGSGGVWSTDTQYF. In nucleotides, the CDR3 is TGTGCCAGTAGTCCACCCTCCCGGTGGGGGAGTGGGGGGGTTTGGAGCACAGATACGCAGTATTTT.

J is TRBJ2-3 and V is TRBV6-4; 11 nucleotides match TRBD2. CDR3 length equals 15 residues. The ends lost 6 bases at V and 2 bases at J; junction bases unmatched: 4. Germline V gene lookup returns CDR1 MRHNA and CDR2 SNTAGT. The CDR3 DNA is TGTGCCAGCAGCCCTAGCGGGGGGTCCACAGATACGCAGTATTTT. It translates to CASSPSGGSTDTQYF.

The chain is built from TRBV19 and TRBJ2-5, with D maybe TRBD2 (6 bases). The germline V gene has CDR1 LNHDA and CDR2 SQIVND (reference sequence). The CDR3 runs 15 residues. Between the trimmed V and J ends, which lost 7 bases and 3 bases, there was a span of 18 bases. DNA for the CDR3: TGTGCCAGTACCGATTCGGGGACTTTTGAAGAGACCCAGTACTTC. Translated: CASTDSGTFEETQYF.

This rearrangement joins TRBV29-1 to TRBJ1-1; D call uncertain. Looked up from germline, CDR1 is SQVTM and CDR2 is ANQGSEA. The germline V and J ends were trimmed by 1 base and 1 base, with 10 bases remaining between them. This CDR3 is 14 amino acids long. DNA of the CDR3: TGCAGCGTTGAAGGGAGGGATCGGAACACTGAAGCTTTCTTT. Translated: CSVEGRDRNTEAFF.

The sample holds a few counts of this clone. The V and J genes are TRBV20-1 and TRBJ2-1; D may be TRBD1 (5 bases). Trimming left V 7 bases short and J 9 bases short, with 13 bases between. This CDR3 is 11 amino acids long. CDR1 is DFQATT, CDR2 SNEGSKA, per germline (reference sequence). CDR3: CSGTDTVEQFF. In DNA form, the CDR3 reads TGCAGTGGCACGGACACTGTTGAGCAGTTCTTC.

This chain joins TRBV7-6 and TRBJ2-7; TRBD1 aligns across 10 bases. J was trimmed by 3 bases and V by 5 bases; bases with no gene match: 7. The CDR3 has 15 amino acids. CDR1 and CDR2 (germline): SGHVS, FNYEAQ. The CDR3 DNA follows: TGTGCCAGCAGCCTTGGACAGGGGGATGTCTACGAGCAGTACTTC. This gives the protein CASSLGQGDVYEQYF. Based on the CDR3 plus reference TRBV7-6 and TRBJ2-7, the full variable domain is GAGVSQSPRYKVTKRGQDVALRCDPISGHVSLYWYRQALGQGPEFLTYFNYEAQQDKSGLPNDRFSAERPEGSISTLTIQRTEQRDSAMYRCASSLGQGDVYEQYFGPGTRLTVT.

The gene calls are TRBV30 and TRBJ2-7; D gene ambiguous. The CDR3 runs 13 residues. In germline, CDR1 is GTSNPN, CDR2 SVGIG (reference sequence). The germline V and J ends were trimmed by 2 bases and 2 bases, with 10 bases remaining between them. The DNA of the CDR3 is TGTGCCTGGAGTTTGTCTTCAGCCTACGAGCAGTACTTC. Encoded protein: CAWSLSSAYEQYF.

This clone was counted a single time. The rearrangement joins TRBV7-2 to TRBJ2-7, with TRBD2 identical over 12 bases. Germline V gene data show CDR1 as SGHTA and CDR2 as FQGNSA. This CDR3 contains 16 residues. The trim removed 1 base at V and 4 bases at J, leaving 5 bases unmatched. This CDR3 reads CASSLGLAGVGYEQYF. For the CDR3, the DNA is TGTGCCAGCAGCTTAGGACTAGCGGGAGTAGGATACGAGCAGTACTTC.

This chain uses TRBV4-1 with TRBJ2-2; D is uncertain. The CDR3 has 16 residues. With 2 bases removed from V and 6 bases from J, the gap between germline ends came to 16 bases. Germline V lookup: CDR1 MGHRA, CDR2 YSYEKL. CDR3 in amino acids: CASSQNLGRVPGELFF. The CDR3, as DNA: TGCGCCAGCAGCCAAAATTTAGGAAGGGTGCCCGGGGAGCTGTTTTTT.

V gene TRBV7-3 combines with J gene TRBJ1-2; weak D call: TRBD1 (5 bases). The CDR3 spans 13 residues. Looked up from germline, CDR1 is SGHTA and CDR2 is FQGTGA. Trimming removed 5 bases at V and 4 bases at J, with 11 bases between. The CDR3 reads CASSPDGTYGYTF. DNA of the CDR3: TGTGCCAGCAGCCCGGACGGGACCTATGGCTACACCTTC.

The gene calls are TRBV28 and TRBJ1-2; TRBD1 is a possible D gene (6 bases). CDR3 length: 12 amino acids. The V gene lost 5 bases and the J gene lost 4 bases, with 8 bases spanning the gap. CDR1 and CDR2 from the germline V gene are MDHEN and SYDVKM. CDR3 residues: CASSGDIYGYTF. Written as DNA, the CDR3 is TGTGCCAGCAGTGGGGACATCTATGGCTACACCTTC.

This chain joins TRBV7-6 and TRBJ2-7; TRBD1 is a possible D gene (6 bases). The CDR3 sequence is 15 residues long. V lost 3 bases to trimming and J lost 6 bases, with 18 bases between them. Looked up from germline, CDR1 is SGHVS and CDR2 is FNYEAQ. For the CDR3, the DNA is TGTGCCAGCAGCTTGTCGACAGGCCGGTTCGCCGAGCAGTACTTC. It specifies CASSLSTGRFAEQYF. Based on the CDR3 plus reference TRBV7-6 and TRBJ2-7, the full variable domain is GAGVSQSPRYKVTKRGQDVALRCDPISGHVSLYWYRQALGQGPEFLTYFNYEAQQDKSGLPNDRFSAERPEGSISTLTIQRTEQRDSAMYRCASSLSTGRFAEQYFGPGTRLTVT.

The V gene is TRBV6-5, the J gene TRBJ2-7; tentative D call: TRBD2 (5 bases). V dropped 6 bases and J dropped 4 bases, with 13 bases sitting between them. The CDR3 runs to 13 residues. In germline, CDR1 is MNHEY, CDR2 SVGAGI. The CDR3 protein is CASRGTLAYEQYF. The CDR3 DNA reads as TGTGCCAGCAGGGGCACCCTAGCTTACGAGCAGTACTTC.

The J gene is TRBJ2-1, the V gene TRBV4-1; 14 positions match TRBD2. Germline CDR1 and CDR2: MGHRA and YSYEKL. V lost 2 bases to trimming and J lost 9 bases; unmatched junction nucleotides: 6. The CDR3 is 16 residues long. Written as DNA, the CDR3 is TGCGCCAGCAGCCAACCGACTAGCGGGAGGGCCTTTGAGCAGTTCTTC. Translating gives CASSQPTSGRAFEQFF.